Included here is one TCR beta chain sequence, with context. Living in about two dozen US areas, the participants were between roughly 18 and 89 years of age. Recovery among Cohort 3 donors was established by two negative PCRs, clearance, or symptom resolution. The data originate from a study of blood T cell repertoires in COVID-19. Study at large: Both acute and convalescent COVID-19 samples were obtained from the United States, Italy and Spain.

This table comes from immunoSEQ multiplex PCR, and its TCRdb copy is limited to in-frame clones, with some not included. Of under 300,000 clones in the sample, around 90% were seen once. The V gene's germline CDR1 is SNHLY and CDR2 FYNNEI. The CDR3 loop spans 16 amino acids. J was trimmed by 2 bases and V by 2 bases; bases with no gene match: 4. The receptor's source is a woman younger than 35 who had recovered from COVID-19. V gene TRBV2 combines with J gene TRBJ2-3; 10 nucleotides line up with TRBD2. Sequences were obtained from PBMCs or T cells enriched from blood (not recorded which). The CDR3, as DNA: TGTGCCAGCAGTGAACGAGCGGGGGGGCTCACAGATACGCAGTATTTT. It encodes CASSERAGGLTDTQYF.